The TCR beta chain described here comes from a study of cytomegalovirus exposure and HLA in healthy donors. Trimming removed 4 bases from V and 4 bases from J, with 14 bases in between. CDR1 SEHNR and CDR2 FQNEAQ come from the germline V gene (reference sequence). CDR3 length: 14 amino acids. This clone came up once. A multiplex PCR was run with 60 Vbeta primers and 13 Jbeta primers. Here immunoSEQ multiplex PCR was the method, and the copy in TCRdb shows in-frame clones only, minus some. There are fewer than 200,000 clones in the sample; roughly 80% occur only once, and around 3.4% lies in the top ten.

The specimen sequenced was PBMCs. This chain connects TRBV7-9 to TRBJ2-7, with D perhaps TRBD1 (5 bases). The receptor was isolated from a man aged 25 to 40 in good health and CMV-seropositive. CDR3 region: CASSYQQVGYEQYF. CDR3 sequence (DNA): TGTGCCAGCAGCTACCAACAGGTGGGTTACGAGCAGTACTTC.